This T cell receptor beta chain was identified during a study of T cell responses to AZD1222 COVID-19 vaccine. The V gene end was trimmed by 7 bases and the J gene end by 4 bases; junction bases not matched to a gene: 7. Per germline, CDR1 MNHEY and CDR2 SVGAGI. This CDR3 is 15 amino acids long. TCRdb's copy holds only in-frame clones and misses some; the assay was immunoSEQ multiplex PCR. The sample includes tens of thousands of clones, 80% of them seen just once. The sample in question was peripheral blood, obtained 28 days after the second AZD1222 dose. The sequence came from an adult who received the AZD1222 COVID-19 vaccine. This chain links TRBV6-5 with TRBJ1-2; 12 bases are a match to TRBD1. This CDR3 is CASNDGDRGLYGYTF. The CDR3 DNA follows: TGTGCCAGCAACGACGGGGACAGGGGGCTCTATGGCTACACCTTC.